The subject of this entry is one TCR beta chain. This sample is part of a study of blood T cell repertoires in COVID-19. Study-wide background: Researchers got acute and convalescent COVID-19 samples from the United States, Italy and Spain.

Sequencing was performed with immunoSEQ multiplex PCR; in TCRdb, only in-frame clones are kept and a portion is missing. The data contain fewer than 250,000 clones, approximately 83% of them singletons. The sample was PBMCs or T cells enriched from blood (not recorded which). The TCR comes from a woman aged 45 to 65 who had been exposed to COVID-19.

In DNA form, the CDR3 reads TGTGCCAGCCAGGGGCCCTCAGATGAAAAACTGTTTTTT. This translates into CASQGPSDEKLFF. The V and J genes are TRBV12-3 or TRBV12-4 and TRBJ1-4; a weak D match, TRBD1 (6 bases). The V and J ends lost 8 bases and 6 bases respectively, with 13 bases between them. The CDR3 spans 13 residues.